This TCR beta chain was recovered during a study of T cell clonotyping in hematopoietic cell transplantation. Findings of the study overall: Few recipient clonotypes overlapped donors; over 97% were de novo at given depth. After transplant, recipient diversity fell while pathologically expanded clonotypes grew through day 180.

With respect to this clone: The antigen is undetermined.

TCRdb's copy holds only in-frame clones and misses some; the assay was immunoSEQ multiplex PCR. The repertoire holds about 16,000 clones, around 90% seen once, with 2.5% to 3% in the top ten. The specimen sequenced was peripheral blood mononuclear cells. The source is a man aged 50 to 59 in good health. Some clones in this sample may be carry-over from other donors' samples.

The CDR3 region is CASGIAGVYEQYF. The DNA for the CDR3 is TGTGCCAGCGGGATAGCGGGCGTTTACGAGCAGTACTTC. The chain recombines TRBV2 with TRBJ2-7; 7 bases agree with TRBD2. With 8 bases clipped from V and 4 bases from J, the junction kept 8 bases outside the gene matches. The length of the CDR3 is 13 residues. From germline, CDR1 is SNHLY and CDR2 FYNNEI.